This T cell receptor beta chain was profiled in a study of blood T cell repertoires in COVID-19 (dated by TCRdb to about 2020). For context, the study as a whole: Samples from collaborators originated in the United States, Italy and Spain and spanned both the acute and convalescent phases of COVID-19. The prospective study material was composed of cDNA or gDNA derived from T cells, B-cell-depleted T cells, or PBMCs. Deeply sampled blood TCRbeta repertoires from subjects exposed to, actively infected with, or recovered from COVID-19 were included in the dataset. A freely available public database, intended as a resource for researchers studying the immune response to SARS-CoV-2, is where the repertoires were released. Samples came from the ongoing ImmuneRACE study (first 160 participants) plus 1,254 subjects from 6 global collaborators. Nearly every sample came with metadata listing a de-identified subject ID, COVID-19 status, age in years and sex. HLA class I and class II types, where available, came from metadata supplied by the sample provider rather than from assay-based typing. The study at large found these results: Clinical and demographic metadata were provided uncurated, with the amount varying by source and participant.

The CDR3 covers 14 residues, taking in both the cysteine and the phenylalanine. Only CDR3 DNA remains: 42 bases, in frame from the first base. CDR1 is given as SGHDT and CDR2 as YYEEEE, both from the germline V gene. V is shortened by 1 base, J by 7 bases, and the region joining them spans 9 bases. The immunoSEQ Assay, a bias-controlled multiplex PCR, was used to amplify TCRbeta CDR3 regions from genomic DNA. For the original study's pipeline: Within the assay, amplification of reference gene primers was used to estimate how many nucleated cells each sample contained. Sequence reads were collapsed and filtered to measure the absolute abundance of every unique TCRbeta CDR3 rearrangement. Productive Simpson clonality was computed per sample as the square root of Simpson's diversity index over productive rearrangements. This immuneACCESS table, as held by TCRdb, lists in-frame sequences with V and J called but not all clones. Of the missing ones, under half trace to an unresolved V gene in checked studies; the others have no known cause. That table furnishes V, J and clone size, whereas the DNA furnished D and trimming. The sample table holds about 220,000 clones, of which 80% were seen once. The leading ten clones occupy about 7.2% of the sample.

Regarding this clone: Its antigen remains undetermined. One base away there is no much larger clone; base qualities are not given.

The collaborating institutions used their own protocols to collect whole blood in K2EDTA tubes. For TCRbeta analysis, collaborator samples were shipped as frozen whole blood, as isolated PBMCs, or as DNA extracted from either sample type. The sequence joins TRBV5-6 to TRBJ1-6, with no confidently assigned D gene. This TCR derives from a woman in her 70s with acute or convalescent COVID-19. The sequencing sample was made of peripheral blood. The CDR3 protein sequence reads: CASSLLPGNSPLHF. The nucleotide sequence is TGTGCCAGCAGCTTGTTACCGGGGAATTCACCCCTCCACTTT. The CDR3, completed at both ends by the reference TRBV5-6 and TRBJ1-6 genes, gives the full variable domain DAGVTQSPTHLIKTRGQQVTLRCSPKSGHDTVSWYQQALGQGPQFIFQYYEEEERQRGNFPDRFSGHQFPNYSSELNVNALLLGDSALYLCASSLLPGNSPLHFGNGTRLTVT.